The rows below give T cell receptor beta chains drawn from one sample of a study of blood T cell repertoires in COVID-19. Sequenced by immunoSEQ multiplex PCR; TCRdb stores in-frame clones only, minus some. The table has roughly 200,000 clones, around nine tenths seen once; the top ten hold approximately 5.6%. The sample taken for sequencing was peripheral blood. These receptor sequences come from a man aged 40-49 years with active or convalescent COVID-19. Each CDR3 is given with its conserved first and last residue. D genes are given only for firm matches. Clone size appears in some rows only: once, few, many, or a class for an expanded clone.

D gene	clone size	V gene	CDR3 length	J gene	CDR3 DNA	CDR3 protein
TRBD2	.	TRBV4-2	17	TRBJ2-3	TGTGCCAGCAGCCCAGACTTCCGGCGGGGGAGCACAGATACGCAGTATTTT	CASSPDFRRGSTDTQYF
.	.	TRBV18	14	TRBJ2-2	TGTGCCAGCTCACCACTCGTCTACACCGGGGAGCTGTTTTTT	CASSPLVYTGELFF
.	.	TRBV3-1/TRBV3-2	13	TRBJ1-2	TGTGCCAGCAGTAAAGGGACATCCTGGGGCTACACCTTC	CASSKGTSWGYTF
.	.	TRBV19	14	TRBJ1-1	TGTGCCATCCCATGGCACGTTCTGGCCACTGAAGCTTTCTTT	CAIPWHVLATEAFF
.	.	TRBV5-1	15	TRBJ2-2	TGCGCCAGCAGCCCACAGGGTTCGAACACCGGGGAGCTGTTTTTT	CASSPQGSNTGELFF
.	.	TRBV6-5	15	TRBJ2-7	TGTGCCAGCAGTTACTCGGGCGGCGGGCCCTACGAGCAGTACTTC	CASSYSGGGPYEQYF
TRBD2	.	TRBV3-1/TRBV3-2	14	TRBJ2-3	TGTGCCAGCAGCTGGGAGCGGGGAACAGATACGCAGTATTTT	CASSWERGTDTQYF
.	.	TRBV19	13	TRBJ1-2	TGTGCCAGTAGTGCGGGGGTAATCAGTGGCTACACCTTC	CASSAGVISGYTF
.	.	TRBV3-1/TRBV3-2	15	TRBJ2-1	TGTGCCAGCAGCCAAGAATTAGAGGTATGGAGTGAGCAGTTCTTC	CASSQELEVWSEQFF
.	few	TRBV4-2	15	TRBJ1-3	TGTGCCAGCAGCCAAGCCGCGGTCTCTGGAAACACCATATATTTT	CASSQAAVSGNTIYF
.	few	TRBV12-3/TRBV12-4	13	TRBJ2-1	TGTGCCAGCAGGTCCTCTAGCGTGGCAGAGCAGTTCTTC	CASRSSSVAEQFF
TRBD1	.	TRBV5-1	16	TRBJ2-1	TGCGCCAGCAGCATGCACGGACAGGGGGTATACAATGAGCAGTTCTTC	CASSMHGQGVYNEQFF
TRBD1	.	TRBV28	13	TRBJ2-7	TGTGCCAGCACGGGACAGGGGACCGACGAGCAGTACTTC	CASTGQGTDEQYF
TRBD1	.	TRBV19	14	TRBJ1-2	TGTGCCAGTACCGGGACAGGGGAGATCTATGGCTACACCTTC	CASTGTGEIYGYTF
.	.	TRBV19	12	TRBJ2-1	TGTGCCAGTAGTGTGACGACTAATGAGCAGTTCTTC	CASSVTTNEQFF
TRBD1	.	TRBV18	16	TRBJ2-2	TGTGCCAGCTCACCGAAGGGACAGGGAGTCACCGGGGAGCTGTTTTTT	CASSPKGQGVTGELFF
.	.	TRBV11-2	13	TRBJ1-2	TGTGCCAGCAGCCTCCCAGGGGCCAATGGCTACACCTTC	CASSLPGANGYTF
.	.	TRBV28	16	TRBJ2-7	TGTGCCAGCAGTTTATTAATGAGGACAGCCCAGGGGGAGCAGTACTTC	CASSLLMRTAQGEQYF
.	.	TRBV19	14	TRBJ1-6	TGTGCCAGTAGAAGGCCCCCTCCGGGTTCACCCCTCCACTTT	CASRRPPPGSPLHF
.	.	TRBV18	14	TRBJ1-1	TGTGCCAGCTCACGGGTACAGCCGAACACTGAAGCTTTCTTT	CASSRVQPNTEAFF
.	.	TRBV11-3	13	TRBJ2-7	TGTGCCAGCAGCAAGCGAGGTGGATACGAGCAGTACTTC	CASSKRGGYEQYF
.	.	TRBV10-3	13	TRBJ2-7	TGTGCAACGGGATTGGCTAGCAGTTATGGGCAGTACTTC	CATGLASSYGQYF
TRBD1	.	TRBV28	15	TRBJ1-5	TGTGCCAGCCGTACAGGGGGCCCTTTCAATCAGCCCCAGCATTTT	CASRTGGPFNQPQHF
TRBD1	.	TRBV7-2	15	TRBJ2-1	TGTGCCAGCAGCTCTGACAGGGGGGGTTACAATGAGCAGTTCTTC	CASSSDRGGYNEQFF
.	.	TRBV11-3	16	TRBJ2-3	TGTGCCAGCAGCCGGAGGGACTTCTCCAACACAGATACGCAGTATTTT	CASSRRDFSNTDTQYF
TRBD1	.	TRBV2	16	TRBJ1-6	TGTGCCAGCAGTGAACCCCCGGGACAGAATAATTCACCCCTCCACTTT	CASSEPPGQNNSPLHF
.	.	TRBV7-9	13	TRBJ2-7	TGTGCCAGCAGCTTAGAAGGGGGAAGCGAGCAGTACTTC	CASSLEGGSEQYF
TRBD2	.	TRBV7-2	11	TRBJ2-1	TGTGCCAGCAGCTTAGGAGCGGGACAGTTCTTC	CASSLGAGQFF
.	.	TRBV7-6	15	TRBJ2-2	TGTGCCAGCAGCTTCGGGGCAGGGGGACTCCAGGAGCTGTTTTTT	CASSFGAGGLQELFF
.	.	TRBV2	11	TRBJ1-2	TGTGCCAGCAGGGCAGGGGAAGGCTACACCTTC	CASRAGEGYTF
.	.	TRBV2	14	TRBJ1-4	TGTGCCAGCAGGTCACAGGGTACTAATGAAAAACTGTTTTTT	CASRSQGTNEKLFF
.	.	TRBV29-1	14	TRBJ2-1	TGCAGCGGCAGAGCTCTAGCGCAACGGGATGAGCAGTTCTTC	CSGRALAQRDEQFF
.	.	TRBV11-2	16	TRBJ2-2	TGTGCCACCTTGACCTCCGGACAGCTCAAAACCGGGGAGCTGTTTTTT	CATLTSGQLKTGELFF
.	once	TRBV29-1	13	TRBJ2-7	TGCAGCGTTGAAGGAGGGTCTATATCCGAGCAGTACTTC	CSVEGGSISEQYF
TRBD1	once	TRBV28	19	TRBJ2-3	TGTGCCAGCAGTTTATTTCTATCCCGGGGACAGGGAGGCACAGATACGCAGTATTTT	CASSLFLSRGQGGTDTQYF
.	.	TRBV6-5	12	TRBJ2-5	TGTGCCATCGGGGGTATTAAAGAGACCCAGTACTTC	CAIGGIKETQYF
.	.	TRBV18	14	TRBJ2-7	TGTGCCAGCTCAGGGGGCCGCGAAACCTACGAGCAGTACTTC	CASSGGRETYEQYF
TRBD1	.	TRBV28	11	TRBJ2-7	TGTGCCCTCCAGGGACAGGGTGAGCAGTACTTC	CALQGQGEQYF
.	.	TRBV28	13	TRBJ2-1	TGTGCCAGCAGTTTAGACAGCTACAATGAGCAGTTCTTC	CASSLDSYNEQFF